Below, 13 T cell receptor beta chains from the same sample are listed, as sequenced in a study of blood T cells in healthy people across ages. Together with a sample-barcoded 5' primer, a J-beta primer mix was included in a second PCR lasting roughly 6 to 12 cycles. TCRdb re-called the 5' RACE reads through MiXCR, storing one row per CDR3 protein. The table records about 600,000 distinct CDR3 sequences, about 45% of them present only once. The sample taken for sequencing was blood. These receptors came from a man at least 80 years old in good health.

The chain links TRBV4-3 to TRBJ1-4, with no clear D. Germline CDR1 LGHNA, CDR2 YSLEER. CDR3 length equals 15 residues. The ends were cut back, 0 bases at V and 8 bases at J, with 13 bases in the middle. CDR3 nucleotides: TGCGCCAGCAGCCAAGATGTTGGCAGGAGGGAAAAACTGTTTTTT. Encoded protein: CASSQDVGRREKLFF.

The chain is built from TRBV7-6 and TRBJ2-3; possibly TRBD1 or TRBD2 for D (6 bases each). Trimming pared 5 bases from V and 4 bases from J, leaving 16 bases between. Looked up from germline, CDR1 is SGHVS and CDR2 is FNYEAQ. The CDR3 contains 15 residues. The CDR3 sequence: CASSPRSGAADTQYF. The CDR3 DNA is TGTGCCAGCAGCCCACGGTCGGGGGCCGCAGATACGCAGTATTTT.

This clonotype has only a few counts. V is TRBV5-1 and J is TRBJ2-3; D is unresolved. Looked up from germline, CDR1 is SGHRS and CDR2 is YFSETQ. The CDR3 is 14 amino acids. Deletions cut 1 base from V and 4 bases from J, with 10 bases between. The CDR3 protein is CASSLNLTPDTQYF. The CDR3 bases are TGCGCCAGCAGCTTGAATTTAACCCCAGATACGCAGTATTTT.

For this clonotype: A read error may account for a junction end that differs from germline. The V call is TRBV20-1, the J call TRBJ1-2; D call uncertain. From germline, CDR1 is DFQATT and CDR2 SNEGSKA (reference sequence). The CDR3 consists of 15 residues. CDR3 sequence: CSARAADASNYGYIF. The CDR3 region has the DNA TGCAGTGCTAGAGCCGCAGATGCCTCTAACTATGGCTACATCTTC.

This clonotype was recorded many times. J is TRBJ2-5 and V is TRBV11-1; D is perhaps TRBD2 (5 bases). Germline V gene data show CDR1 as SGHAT and CDR2 as FQDESV (reference sequence). This CDR3 is 12 amino acids long. The V gene lost 1 base and the J gene lost 7 bases, with 7 bases spanning the gap. The CDR3 bases are TGTGCCAGCAGCTTAGGGGCGGGGACCCAGTACTTC. This sequence encodes CASSLGAGTQYF.

The CDR3 sequence: CAISESDRGYGYTF. The CDR3 nucleotides read TGTGCCATCAGTGAGTCTGACAGGGGATATGGCTACACCTTC. V gene TRBV10-3 combines with J gene TRBJ1-2, with 8 positions matching TRBD1. Unmatched junction bases numbered 2, after V lost 0 bases and J lost 5 bases. The V gene's germline CDR1 is ENHRY and CDR2 SYGVKD. The CDR3 runs to 14 residues.

This clonotype has a handful of counts. The V call is TRBV20-1, the J call TRBJ2-3, with D perhaps TRBD1 or TRBD2 (5 bases each). Germline-derived CDR1 and CDR2 are DFQATT and SNEGSKA (reference sequence). This CDR3 is 13 amino acids long. V was cut by 3 bases and J by 4 bases, with 11 bases left in between. The CDR3: CSASEGLPDTQYF. The CDR3 nucleotides are TGCAGTGCTAGTGAGGGGCTTCCAGATACGCAGTATTTT.

This clonotype occurred a few times. The rearrangement joins TRBV20-1 to TRBJ2-1; 9 bases line up with TRBD2. Germline CDR1 and CDR2: DFQATT and SNEGSKA (reference sequence). Germline trimming cut 4 bases from V and 8 bases from J; bases unmatched to any gene: 6. The CDR3 covers 13 residues. The CDR3 reads CSAISGRWDEQFF. The CDR3 region has the DNA TGCAGTGCTATTAGCGGGAGATGGGATGAGCAGTTCTTC.

This rearrangement joins TRBV7-9 to TRBJ1-1; possibly TRBD1 for D (6 bases). This CDR3 contains 14 residues. Germline CDR1 SEHNR, CDR2 FQNEAQ (reference sequence). V lost 5 bases and J lost 11, with 21 bases in between. CDR3 residues: CASSPLDSPRIAFF. CDR3 DNA: TGTGCCAGCAGCCCTTTGGACAGCCCCCGTATTGCTTTCTTT.

V gene TRBV20-1 combines with J gene TRBJ2-2, with 8 nucleotides matching TRBD1. The CDR3 consists of 15 residues. V trimming: 0 bases; J trimming: 4 bases; junction bases outside the gene matches: 4. CDR1 DFQATT and CDR2 SNEGSKA come from the germline V gene (reference sequence). The CDR3 DNA reads as TGCAGTGCTAGAGATAGGACAGGGCCCACCGGGGAGCTGTTTTTT. This sequence encodes CSARDRTGPTGELFF.

This clonotype was counted between two and nine times. The chain has TRBV7-2 and TRBJ2-7, with unresolved D. Germline V gene data show CDR1 as SGHTA and CDR2 as FQGNSA. CDR3 length: 15 amino acids. Trimming left V 2 bases short and J 0 bases short, with 11 bases between. CDR3 residues: CASSLFLFGSYEQYF. CDR3 nucleotides: TGTGCCAGCAGCTTATTTCTTTTTGGCTCCTACGAGCAGTACTTC.

This clonotype turned up a few times. The J gene is TRBJ1-2, the V gene TRBV29-1, with 7 bases that match TRBD1. The V segment lost 6 bases and the J segment 8 bases; nucleotides outside the gene matches: 9. The CDR3 loop spans 12 amino acids. In germline, CDR1 is SQVTM, CDR2 ANQGSEA. The CDR3 DNA sequence: TGCAGCGTAGAGACAGGGTACCGGGGCTACACCTTC. Translation gives CSVETGYRGYTF.

This clonotype was picked up one time. V is TRBV6-2 or TRBV6-3 and J is TRBJ1-5; 8 bases fit TRBD1. Looked up from germline, CDR1 is MNHEY and CDR2 is SVGEGT. The junction had 7 bases not matched to a gene; V was cut back by 5 bases and J by 1 base. The CDR3 is made up of 16 amino acids. CDR3 in amino acids: CASSDRQGMSNQPQHF. The CDR3 DNA is TGTGCCAGCAGTGACCGACAGGGGATGAGCAATCAGCCCCAGCATTTT.